The TCR beta chain under discussion was sequenced for a study of low-dose radiotherapy and immunotherapy resistance in tumors. The overall study: Across 26 weeks, 13 Gy in total went to Cohort 2, delivered as 1 Gy per fraction every two weeks. Aspirin was administered orally at 300 mg daily for four cycles, commencing on cycle 1 day 1.

This clonotype is classed as medium-sized. Each donor was administered nivolumab, ipilimumab, aspirin, low-dose cyclophosphamide and low-dose radiotherapy. First-strand cDNA used TRAV- and TRBV-specific primers, covering alpha and beta chains. The authors amplified TCRs for 20 to 25 PCR cycles with a constant-region primer and a V-primer adapter. Each CDR3 protein is one row after TCRdb ran MiXCR on the reads. The data show around 14,000 distinct CDR3 sequences, roughly half seen once. Deletions cut 2 bases from V and 6 bases from J, with 7 bases between. This CDR3 is built from 12 residues. Germline V gene data show CDR1 as ENHRY and CDR2 as SYGVKD.

The V call is TRBV10-3, the J call TRBJ1-1, with D unclear. The clonotype comes from a human donor with advanced metastatic prostate, ovarian, gallbladder or colorectal cancer (not recorded which). This table probably holds off-target reads from a library built for another chain. CDR3 sequence (DNA): TGTGCCATCAGTGAGCTGGGAGCTGAAGCTTTCTTT. Residues: CAISELGAEAFF.